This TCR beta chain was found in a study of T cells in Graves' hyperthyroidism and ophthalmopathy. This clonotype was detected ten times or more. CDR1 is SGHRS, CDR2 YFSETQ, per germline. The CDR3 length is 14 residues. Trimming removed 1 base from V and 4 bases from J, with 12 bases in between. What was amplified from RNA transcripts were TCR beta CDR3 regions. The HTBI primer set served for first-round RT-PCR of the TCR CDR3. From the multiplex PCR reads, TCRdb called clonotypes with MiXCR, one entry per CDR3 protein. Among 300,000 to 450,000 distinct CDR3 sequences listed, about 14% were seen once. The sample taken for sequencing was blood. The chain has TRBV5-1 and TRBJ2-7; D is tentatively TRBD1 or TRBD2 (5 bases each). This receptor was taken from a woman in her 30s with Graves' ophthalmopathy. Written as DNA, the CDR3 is TGCGCCAGCAGCTTGAAGGGGAGAGATTACGAGCAGTACTTC. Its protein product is CASSLKGRDYEQYF.